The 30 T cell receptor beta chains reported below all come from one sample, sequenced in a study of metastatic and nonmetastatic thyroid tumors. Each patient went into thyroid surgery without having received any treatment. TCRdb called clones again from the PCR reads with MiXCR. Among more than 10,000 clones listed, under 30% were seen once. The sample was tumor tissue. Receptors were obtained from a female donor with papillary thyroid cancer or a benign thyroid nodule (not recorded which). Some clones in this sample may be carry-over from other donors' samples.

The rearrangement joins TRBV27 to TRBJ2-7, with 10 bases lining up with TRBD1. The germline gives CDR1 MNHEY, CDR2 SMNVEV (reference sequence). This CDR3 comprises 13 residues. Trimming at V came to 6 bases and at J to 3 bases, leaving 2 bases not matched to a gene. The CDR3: CASRWTGGYEQYF. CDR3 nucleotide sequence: TGTGCCAGCAGATGGACAGGGGGCTACGAGCAGTACTTC.

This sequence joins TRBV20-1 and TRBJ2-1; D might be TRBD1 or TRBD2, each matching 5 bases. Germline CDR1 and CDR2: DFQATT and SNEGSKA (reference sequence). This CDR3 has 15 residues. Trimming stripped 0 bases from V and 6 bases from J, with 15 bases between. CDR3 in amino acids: CSARDVGGTPNEQFF. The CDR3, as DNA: TGCAGTGCTAGAGATGTTGGGGGAACCCCCAATGAGCAGTTCTTC.

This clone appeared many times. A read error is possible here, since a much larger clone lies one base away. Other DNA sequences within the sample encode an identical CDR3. The CDR3 bases are TGTGCCAGCAGCTTATCCAAGGCGGGGCTTAGCTCCGGAAACACCATATATTTT. Amino acids: CASSLSKAGLSSGNTIYF. The V and J genes are TRBV7-8 and TRBJ1-3; maybe TRBD1 (5 bases). Trimming cost V 2 bases and J 4 bases, with 21 bases left between them. The CDR3 spans 18 residues. Germline CDR1 SGHVS, CDR2 FQNEAQ.

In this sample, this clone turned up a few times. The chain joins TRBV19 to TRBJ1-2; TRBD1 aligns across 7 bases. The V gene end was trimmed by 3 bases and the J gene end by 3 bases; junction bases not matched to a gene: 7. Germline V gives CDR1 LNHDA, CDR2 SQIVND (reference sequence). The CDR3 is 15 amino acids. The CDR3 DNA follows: TGTGCCAGTAGTATCCCTGAAGACAGGGACTATGGCTACACCTTC. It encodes CASSIPEDRDYGYTF.

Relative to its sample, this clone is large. CDR3 sequence reads: CASSPDGGDNTEAFF. CDR3 coding DNA: TGTGCCAGCAGCCCCGACGGGGGCGATAACACTGAAGCTTTCTTT. The chain couples TRBV7-3 to TRBJ1-1; tentatively, D is TRBD1 (6 bases). Trimming removed 5 bases from V and 2 bases from J, with 15 bases in between. This CDR3 contains 15 residues. CDR1 and CDR2 from the germline V gene are SGHTA and FQGTGA.

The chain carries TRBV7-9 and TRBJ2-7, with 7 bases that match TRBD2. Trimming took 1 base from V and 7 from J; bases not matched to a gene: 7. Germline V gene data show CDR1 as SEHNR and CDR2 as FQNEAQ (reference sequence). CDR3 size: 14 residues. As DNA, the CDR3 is TGTGCCAGCAGCTTAGAAGCGGGGACGAGGGAGCAGTACTTC. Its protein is CASSLEAGTREQYF.

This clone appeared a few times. CDR3 bases: TGTGCCACCGCTACAGGTACCCTTAACTATGGCTACACCTTC. It codes for CATATGTLNYGYTF. The J gene is TRBJ1-2, the V gene TRBV12-3 or TRBV12-4; possible D gene TRBD1, 5 bases. V was cut by 10 bases and J by 1 base, with 16 bases left in between. This CDR3 region has 14 residues.

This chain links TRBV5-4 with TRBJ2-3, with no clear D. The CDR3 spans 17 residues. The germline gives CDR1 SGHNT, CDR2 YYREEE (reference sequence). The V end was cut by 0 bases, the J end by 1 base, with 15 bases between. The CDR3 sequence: CASSLGLEDAGTDTQYF. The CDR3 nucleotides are TGTGCCAGCAGCTTGGGGTTAGAGGACGCCGGCACAGATACGCAGTATTTT.

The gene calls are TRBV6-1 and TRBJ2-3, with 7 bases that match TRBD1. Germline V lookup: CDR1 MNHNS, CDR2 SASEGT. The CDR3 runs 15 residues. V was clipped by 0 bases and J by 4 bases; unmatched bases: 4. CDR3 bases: TGTGCCAGCAGTGAAGCCTCCCAGGGGGCAGATACGCAGTATTTT. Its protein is CASSEASQGADTQYF.

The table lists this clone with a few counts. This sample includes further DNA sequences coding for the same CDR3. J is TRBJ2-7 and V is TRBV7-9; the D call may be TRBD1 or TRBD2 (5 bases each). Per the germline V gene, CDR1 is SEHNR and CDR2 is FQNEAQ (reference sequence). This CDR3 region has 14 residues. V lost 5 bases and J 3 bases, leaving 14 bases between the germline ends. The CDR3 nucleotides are TGTGCCAGCAGCCACCGGGACCGAAACTACGAGCAGTACTTC. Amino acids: CASSHRDRNYEQYF.

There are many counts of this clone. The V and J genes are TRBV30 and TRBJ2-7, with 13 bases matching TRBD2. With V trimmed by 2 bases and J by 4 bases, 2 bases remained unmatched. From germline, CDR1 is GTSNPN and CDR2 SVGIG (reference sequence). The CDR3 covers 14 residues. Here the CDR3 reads CAWSRTSGSYEQYF. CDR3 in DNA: TGTGCCTGGAGTCGGACTAGCGGGAGTTACGAGCAGTACTTC.

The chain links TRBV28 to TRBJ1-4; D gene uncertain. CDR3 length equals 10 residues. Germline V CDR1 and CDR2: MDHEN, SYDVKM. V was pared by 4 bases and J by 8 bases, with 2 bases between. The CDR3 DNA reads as TGTGCCAGCAGTTCGGAAAAACTGTTTTTT. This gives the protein CASSSEKLFF.

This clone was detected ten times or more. The CDR3 reads CASSLSASGAQPQHF. In DNA form, the CDR3 reads TGTGCCAGCAGCCTTAGCGCGTCAGGGGCGCAGCCCCAGCATTTT. The chain couples TRBV3-1 to TRBJ1-5; D is possibly TRBD1 (6 bases). Germline V lookup: CDR1 LGHDT, CDR2 YNNKEL (reference sequence). There are 15 residues in the CDR3. With 4 bases removed from V and 7 bases from J, the gap between germline ends came to 17 bases.

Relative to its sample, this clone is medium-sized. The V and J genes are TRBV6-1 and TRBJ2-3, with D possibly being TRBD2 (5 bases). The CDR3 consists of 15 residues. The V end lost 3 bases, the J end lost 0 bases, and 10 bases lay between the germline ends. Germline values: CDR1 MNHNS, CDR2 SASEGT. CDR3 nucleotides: TGTGCCAGCAGTGACAGGACTGGGAGCACAGATACGCAGTATTTT. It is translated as CASSDRTGSTDTQYF.

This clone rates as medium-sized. The CDR3 DNA reads TGTGCCAGCAGTGATTTCATGGGTTCGGGAGAAGAGACCCAGTACTTC. Amino acids: CASSDFMGSGEETQYF. The chain joins TRBV6-1 to TRBJ2-5; a possible D gene is TRBD2 (6 bases). Germline-derived CDR1 and CDR2 are MNHNS and SASEGT. The CDR3 length is 16 residues. V lost 3 bases and J lost 3, with 17 bases in between.

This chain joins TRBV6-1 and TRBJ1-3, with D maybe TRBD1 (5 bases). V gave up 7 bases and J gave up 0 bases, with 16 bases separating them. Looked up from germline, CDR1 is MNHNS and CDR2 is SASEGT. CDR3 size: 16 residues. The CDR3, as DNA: TGTGCCAGCACCCGGGGGGAGTGGGACTCTGGAAACACCATATATTTT. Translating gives CASTRGEWDSGNTIYF.

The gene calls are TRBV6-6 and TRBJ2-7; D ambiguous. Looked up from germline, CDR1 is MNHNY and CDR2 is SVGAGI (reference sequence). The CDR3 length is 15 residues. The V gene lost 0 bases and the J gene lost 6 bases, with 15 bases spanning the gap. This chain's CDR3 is CASSYSVLSRAEQYF. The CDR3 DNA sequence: TGTGCCAGCAGTTACTCGGTATTGTCCCGTGCCGAGCAGTACTTC.

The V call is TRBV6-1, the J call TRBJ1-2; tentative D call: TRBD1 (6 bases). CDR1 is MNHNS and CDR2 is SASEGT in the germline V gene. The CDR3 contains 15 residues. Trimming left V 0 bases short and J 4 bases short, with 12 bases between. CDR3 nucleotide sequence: TGTGCCAGCAGTGAAGCGCTTCAGGGGTCCTATGGCTACACCTTC. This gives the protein CASSEALQGSYGYTF.

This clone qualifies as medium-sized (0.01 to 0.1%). The CDR3 spells CASSWPSRDSNQPQHF. Written as DNA, the CDR3 is TGTGCCAGCAGTTGGCCCTCCCGGGACAGCAATCAGCCCCAGCATTTT. The chain has TRBV6-7 and TRBJ1-5; D possibly corresponds to TRBD1 (5 bases). TRBV6-7 is annotated as an ORF whose role is uncertain. Trimming took off 4 bases at V and 1 base at J, with 14 bases between the two ends. This CDR3 region has 16 residues.

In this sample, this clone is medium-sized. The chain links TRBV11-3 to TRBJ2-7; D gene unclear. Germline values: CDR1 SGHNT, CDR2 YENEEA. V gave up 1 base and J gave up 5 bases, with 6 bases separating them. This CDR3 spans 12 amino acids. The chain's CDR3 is CASSLVVHEQYF. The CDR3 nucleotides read TGTGCCAGCAGCTTAGTTGTCCACGAGCAGTACTTC.

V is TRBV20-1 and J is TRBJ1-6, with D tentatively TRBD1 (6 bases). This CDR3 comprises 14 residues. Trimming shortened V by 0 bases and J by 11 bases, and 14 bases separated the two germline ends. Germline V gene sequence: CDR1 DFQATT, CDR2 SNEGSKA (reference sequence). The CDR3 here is CSARDLGGHTPLHF. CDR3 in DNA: TGCAGTGCTAGAGATCTAGGGGGACACACACCCCTCCACTTT.

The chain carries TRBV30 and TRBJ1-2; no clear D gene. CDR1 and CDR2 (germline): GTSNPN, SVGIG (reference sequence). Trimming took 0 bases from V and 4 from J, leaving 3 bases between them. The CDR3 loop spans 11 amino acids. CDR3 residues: CAWSVAYGYTF. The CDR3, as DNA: TGTGCCTGGAGTGTCGCCTATGGCTACACCTTC.

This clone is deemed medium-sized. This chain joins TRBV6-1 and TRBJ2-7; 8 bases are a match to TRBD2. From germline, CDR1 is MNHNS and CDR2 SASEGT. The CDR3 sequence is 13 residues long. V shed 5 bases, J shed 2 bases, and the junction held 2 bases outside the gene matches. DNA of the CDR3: TGTGCCAGCAGTTTGGGACTAGCCTACGAGCAGTACTTC. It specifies CASSLGLAYEQYF.

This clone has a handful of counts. CDR3 protein: CASKAGGTDEQYF. The CDR3 DNA reads as TGTGCCAGCAAGGCGGGAGGTACCGACGAGCAGTACTTC. The V and J genes are TRBV28 and TRBJ2-7; TRBD2 matches 8 bases. Germline lookup yields CDR1 MDHEN and CDR2 SYDVKM. This CDR3 contains 13 residues. V trimming: 7 bases; J trimming: 5 bases; junction bases outside the gene matches: 7.

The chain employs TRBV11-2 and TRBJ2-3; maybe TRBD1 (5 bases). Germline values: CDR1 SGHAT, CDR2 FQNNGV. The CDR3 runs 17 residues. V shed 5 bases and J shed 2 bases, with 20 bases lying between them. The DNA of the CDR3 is TGTGCCAGCAGCCTACAGATACAACCCAGGGACACAGATACGCAGTATTTT. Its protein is CASSLQIQPRDTDTQYF.

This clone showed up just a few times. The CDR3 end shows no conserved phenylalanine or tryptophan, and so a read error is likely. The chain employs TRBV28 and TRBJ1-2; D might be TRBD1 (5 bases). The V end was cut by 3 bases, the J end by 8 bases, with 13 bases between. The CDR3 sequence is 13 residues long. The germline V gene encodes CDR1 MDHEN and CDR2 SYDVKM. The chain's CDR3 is CASSLGTLGGYTL. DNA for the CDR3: TGTGCCAGCAGTTTGGGGACTCTGGGAGGCTACACCCTC.

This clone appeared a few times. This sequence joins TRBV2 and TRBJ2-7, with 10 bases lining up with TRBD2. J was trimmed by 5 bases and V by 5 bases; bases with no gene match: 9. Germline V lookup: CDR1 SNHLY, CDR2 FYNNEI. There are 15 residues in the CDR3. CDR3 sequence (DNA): TGTGCCAGCAGTCCAAGCGGGACTAGCGATCACGAGCAGTACTTC. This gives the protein CASSPSGTSDHEQYF.

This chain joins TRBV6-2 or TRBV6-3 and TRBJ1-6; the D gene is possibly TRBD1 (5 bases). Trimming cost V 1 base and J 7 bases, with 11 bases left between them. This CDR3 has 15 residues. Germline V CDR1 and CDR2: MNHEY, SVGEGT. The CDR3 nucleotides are TGTGCCAGCAGTTACTTTGGGACGGAAAATTCACCCCTCCACTTT. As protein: CASSYFGTENSPLHF.

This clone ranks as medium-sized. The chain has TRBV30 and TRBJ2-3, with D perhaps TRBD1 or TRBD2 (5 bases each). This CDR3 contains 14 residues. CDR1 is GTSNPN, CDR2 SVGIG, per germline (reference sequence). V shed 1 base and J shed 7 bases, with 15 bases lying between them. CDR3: CAWSEQGGTNTQYF. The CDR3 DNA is TGTGCCTGGAGTGAGCAGGGTGGGACCAATACGCAGTATTTT.

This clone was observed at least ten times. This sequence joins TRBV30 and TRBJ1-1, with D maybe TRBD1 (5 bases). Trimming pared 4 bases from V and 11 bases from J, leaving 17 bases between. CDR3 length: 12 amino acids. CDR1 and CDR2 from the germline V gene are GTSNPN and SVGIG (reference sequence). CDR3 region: CAWTGTGKGAFF. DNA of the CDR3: TGTGCCTGGACCGGAACAGGAAAGGGGGCTTTCTTT.